These T cell receptor beta chains were read from a single sample in a study of T-cell reconstitution after alpha-beta-depleted transplantation in children. MiXCR, applied by TCRdb to the PCR reads, yields one record per CDR3 protein. The sample shows some 530,000 distinct CDR3 sequences, approximately 12% of them seen only once. This specimen consisted of PBMCs from the stem cell graft donor, obtained from the stem cell graft. All receptors come from a human donor who donated a stem cell graft to a child with combined immunodeficiency. The CDR3 runs from the conserved cysteine through the conserved F or W. D genes are given only for firm matches. Only part of the rows carry a size: once, few, many, or a class if the clone is expanded.

D gene	clone size	V gene	J gene	CDR3 DNA	CDR3 protein
TRBD2	few	TRBV2	TRBJ2-1	TGTGCCAGCAGAAGGGCTAGCGGAGACAATGAGCAGTTCTTC	CASRRASGDNEQFF
-	-	TRBV30	TRBJ2-1	TGTGCCTGGAGTGTATACACTCTCCCACATGAGCAGTTCTTC	CAWSVYTLPHEQFF
-	-	TRBV2	TRBJ2-7	TGTGCCAGCAGAAACCTCGAGGGCGTAATGTACGAGCAGTACTTC	CASRNLEGVMYEQYF
-	few	TRBV15	TRBJ1-2	TGTGCCACCAGCAGAGGAGTTGTCTATGGCTACACCTTC	CATSRGVVYGYTF
-	few	TRBV29-1	TRBJ1-1	TGCAGCGTTGACCCCCGGGCAGGCCCAGCTTTCTTT	CSVDPRAGPAFF
TRBD1	-	TRBV5-1	TRBJ2-7	TGCGCCAGCAGCCTAACGTCAGGGACAGGGTACGAGCAGTACTTC	CASSLTSGTGYEQYF
-	-	TRBV20-1	TRBJ1-1	TGCAGTGCTAGTACGGGGGTCCTTAGCACTGAAGCTTTCTTT	CSASTGVLSTEAFF
TRBD1	-	TRBV6-2/TRBV6-3	TRBJ2-7	TGTGCCAGCACCACGACAGGGGGCCTCTACGAGCAGTACTTC	CASTTTGGLYEQYF
-	-	TRBV5-1	TRBJ1-2	TGCGCCAGCAGCTTGGCCGGGGAGGGGAGACCCCTCTATGGCTACACCTTC	CASSLAGEGRPLYGYTF
TRBD1	-	TRBV30	TRBJ2-1	TGTGCCTGGAGTCCGACAGGGTCTGAGCAGTTCTTC	CAWSPTGSEQFF
-	-	TRBV5-5	TRBJ2-1	TGTGCCAGCAGCTTGGGGGATCGGCAGTTCTTC	CASSLGDRQFF
TRBD1	-	TRBV20-1	TRBJ1-5	TGCAGTGCCTCGCAGGGGGCGCAAAGCAATCAGCCCCAGCATTTT	CSASQGAQSNQPQHF
TRBD2	few	TRBV20-1	TRBJ2-7	TGCAGTGCTAGTGGGACTAGCGGGGGCTACGAGCAGTACTTC	CSASGTSGGYEQYF
-	many	TRBV3-1	TRBJ2-6	TGTGCCAGCAGCCAAGATCACTCTGGGGCCAACGTCCTGACTTTC	CASSQDHSGANVLTF
-	many	TRBV5-1	TRBJ2-3	TGCGCCAGCAGCTTCGACCGTATGGATACGCAGTATTTT	CASSFDRMDTQYF
TRBD2	-	TRBV10-3	TRBJ2-1	TGTGCCATCAGGGAGGCGGGAGGGCAGTTCTTC	CAIREAGGQFF
-	many	TRBV2	TRBJ1-2	TGTGCCAGCAGTTGGGACAATCTCTCTGGCTACACCTTC	CASSWDNLSGYTF
-	-	TRBV28	TRBJ2-1	TGTGCCAGCAGCAAACACAATGAGCAGTTCTTC	CASSKHNEQFF
TRBD2	-	TRBV2	TRBJ2-7	TGTGCCAGCAAACTAGCGGGAGGAGTGGGGTTCGAGCAGTACTTC	CASKLAGGVGFEQYF
TRBD1	-	TRBV7-2	TRBJ2-7	TGTGCCAGCAGCTTCTCAGGGGGCCGTACCTACGAGCAGTACTTC	CASSFSGGRTYEQYF
TRBD1	few	TRBV15	TRBJ1-2	TGTGCCACCACCGCGGACAGGGCAACCTATGGCTACACCTTC	CATTADRATYGYTF
-	-	TRBV7-9	TRBJ2-5	TGTGCCAGCAGCTTTGGAGGGGCAGGCGAGACCCAGTACTTC	CASSFGGAGETQYF
TRBD1	-	TRBV2	TRBJ2-5	TGTGCCAGCAGTCCGAACAGGGGGCAGCGGGGAGAGACCCAGTACTTC	CASSPNRGQRGETQYF
TRBD1	few	TRBV7-9	TRBJ1-2	TGTGCCAGCGACAGGGGACAGGACTATGGCTACACCTTC	CASDRGQDYGYTF
-	-	TRBV7-9	TRBJ2-7	TGTGCCAGCAGCTTATTGGGTAGGGGTCTTAACGAGCAGTACTTC	CASSLLGRGLNEQYF
-	-	TRBV11-3	TRBJ2-1	TGTGCCAGCAGCTCTTACAGTGAGCAGTTCTTC	CASSSYSEQFF
-	-	TRBV12-3/TRBV12-4	TRBJ2-5	TGTGCCAGCAGTATTCTAGGGCGGAAGCAAGAGACCCAGTACTTC	CASSILGRKQETQYF